Shown below are 10 T cell receptor beta chains from a single sample sequenced in a study of cytomegalovirus exposure and HLA in healthy donors. PCR used 60 Vbeta primers and 13 Jbeta primers. Method: immunoSEQ multiplex PCR; TCRdb's copy keeps in-frame clones and lacks some. Among roughly 140,000 clones, just under 70% were seen once, and the ten largest hold about 4.5%. Sequencing was done on a sample of PBMCs. The source is a man aged 55 to 70 in good health and CMV-seronegative.

This CDR3 is CASSQDLDRGGEKLFF. The DNA of the CDR3 is TGCGCCAGCAGCCAAGATTTAGACAGGGGAGGCGAAAAACTGTTTTTT. J is TRBJ1-4 and V is TRBV4-3, with 8 positions matching TRBD1. J gave up 8 bases and V 0 bases, and 8 bases lay outside the gene matches. Germline V lookup: CDR1 LGHNA, CDR2 YSLEER. This CDR3 is 16 amino acids long.

This clone was picked up a small number of times. The chain carries TRBV2 and TRBJ2-1, with 7 bases identical to TRBD2. Per germline, CDR1 SNHLY and CDR2 FYNNEI. The J segment lost 6 bases and the V segment lost 3 bases, leaving 8 bases of the junction unmatched. This CDR3 comprises 15 residues. For the CDR3, the DNA is TGTGCCAGCAGTGAGTCTAGCGGACGACTCAATGAGCAGTTCTTC. This codes for CASSESSGRLNEQFF.

This clone was seen a few times. The chain combines TRBV5-4 with TRBJ2-5, with 12 bases that match TRBD1. The germline V gene encodes CDR1 SGHNT and CDR2 YYREEE (reference sequence). Trimming removed 3 bases from V and 3 bases from J; junction bases left unmatched: 9. This CDR3 region has 17 residues. The CDR3 DNA sequence: TGTGCCAGCAGCTCCGACCCGGGACAGGGGGCTAAAGAGACCCAGTACTTC. It yields the protein CASSSDPGQGAKETQYF.

V and J are TRBV7-2 and TRBJ1-1, with D perhaps matching TRBD1 (5 bases). Trimming removed 3 bases from V and 11 bases from J, with 13 bases in between. CDR1 is SGHTA and CDR2 is FQGNSA in the germline V gene. The CDR3 has 12 amino acids. CDR3: CASSLGLGPAFF. CDR3 DNA: TGTGCCAGCAGCTTGGGACTGGGGCCTGCTTTCTTT. The full variable domain, in which reference TRBV7-2 and TRBJ1-1 provide the parts outside the CDR3, is GAGVSQSPSNKVTEKGKDVELRCDPISGHTALYWYRQSLGQGLEFLIYFQGNSAPDKSGLPSDRFSAERTGGSVSTLTIQRTQQEDSAVYLCASSLGLGPAFFGQGTRLTVV.

This chain connects TRBV5-6 to TRBJ1-2; D is perhaps TRBD1 (6 bases). CDR3 length: 14 residues. Germline V gene sequence: CDR1 SGHDT, CDR2 YYEEEE. Trimming shortened V by 4 bases and J by 7 bases, and 17 bases separated the two germline ends. DNA for the CDR3: TGTGCCAGCAGCCATACGGACAGACGCATTGGCTACACCTTC. This sequence encodes CASSHTDRRIGYTF.

In its sample, this clone was seen once. One end of the junction is discordant with germline, which a read error may explain. The chain carries TRBV27 and TRBJ1-2; no reliable D call. The CDR3 totals 11 residues. The germline gives CDR1 MNHEY, CDR2 SMNVEV (reference sequence). Written as DNA, the CDR3 is TGTGCCAGCAGTAGAAGCGATGGCTACCCCTTC. This gives the protein CASSRSDGYPF.

In its sample, this clone was seen once. The chain is built from TRBV11-2 and TRBJ2-7, with 7 bases matching TRBD1. Germline V CDR1 and CDR2: SGHAT, FQNNGV. The length of the CDR3 is 14 residues. V was clipped by 7 bases and J by 0 bases; unmatched bases: 6. The CDR3 DNA follows: TGTGCCAGCACTCCGGGACAGAACTCCTACGAGCAGTACTTC. Translating gives CASTPGQNSYEQYF. Looking up the rest from reference TRBV11-2 and TRBJ2-7 gives the full variable domain: EAGVAQSPRYKIIEKRQSVAFWCNPISGHATLYWYQQILGQGPKLLIQFQNNGVVDDSQLPKDRFSAERLKGVDSTLKIQPAKLEDSAVYLCASTPGQNSYEQYFGPGTRLTVT.

The CDR3 protein is CASSPASGRYTDTQYF. CDR3 nucleotide sequence: TGCGCCAGCAGCCCCGCTAGCGGGAGGTACACAGATACGCAGTATTTT. The chain joins TRBV5-1 to TRBJ2-3, with 11 bases fitting TRBD2. In germline, CDR1 is SGHRS, CDR2 YFSETQ. The CDR3 loop spans 16 amino acids. V was clipped by 4 bases and J by 2 bases; unmatched bases: 6.

The genes are TRBV28 and TRBJ2-5, with 11 bases fitting TRBD1. Germline trimming cut 4 bases from V and 11 bases from J; bases unmatched to any gene: 9. From germline, CDR1 is MDHEN and CDR2 SYDVKM. This CDR3 region has 14 residues. The CDR3 region is CASSSGDRGKGQYF. The CDR3, as DNA: TGTGCCAGCAGTTCCGGGGACAGGGGGAAAGGGCAGTACTTC.

The chain joins TRBV6-5 to TRBJ2-1; weak D call: TRBD2 (5 bases). Per germline, CDR1 MNHEY and CDR2 SVGAGI. V shed 0 bases and J shed 8 bases, with 14 bases lying between them. The CDR3 runs to 15 residues. For the CDR3, the DNA is TGTGCCAGCAGTTACTCTTGGGAGCGAATTGATGAGCAGTTCTTC. This codes for CASSYSWERIDEQFF.